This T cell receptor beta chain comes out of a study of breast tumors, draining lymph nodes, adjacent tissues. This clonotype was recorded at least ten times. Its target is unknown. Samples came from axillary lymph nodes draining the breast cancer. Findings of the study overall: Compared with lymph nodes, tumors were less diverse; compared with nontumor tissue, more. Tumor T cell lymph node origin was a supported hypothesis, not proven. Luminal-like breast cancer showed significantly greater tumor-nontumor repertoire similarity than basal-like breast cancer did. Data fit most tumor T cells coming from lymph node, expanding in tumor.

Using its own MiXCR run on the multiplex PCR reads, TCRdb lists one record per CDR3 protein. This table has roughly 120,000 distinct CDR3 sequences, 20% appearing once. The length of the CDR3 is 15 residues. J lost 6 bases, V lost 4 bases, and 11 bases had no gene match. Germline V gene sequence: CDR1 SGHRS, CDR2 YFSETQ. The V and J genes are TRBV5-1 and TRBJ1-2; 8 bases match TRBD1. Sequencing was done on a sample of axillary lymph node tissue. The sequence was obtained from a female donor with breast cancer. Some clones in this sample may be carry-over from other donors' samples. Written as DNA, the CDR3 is TGCGCCAGCAGCCCGAGGACAGGGCCTAGGGATGGCTACACCTTC. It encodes CASSPRTGPRDGYTF. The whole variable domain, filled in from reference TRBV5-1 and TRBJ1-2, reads KAGVTQTPRYLIKTRGQQVTLSCSPISGHRSVSWYQQTPGQGLQFLFEYFSETQRNKGNFPGRFSGRQFSNSRSEMNVSTLELGDSALYLCASSPRTGPRDGYTFGSGTRLTVV.